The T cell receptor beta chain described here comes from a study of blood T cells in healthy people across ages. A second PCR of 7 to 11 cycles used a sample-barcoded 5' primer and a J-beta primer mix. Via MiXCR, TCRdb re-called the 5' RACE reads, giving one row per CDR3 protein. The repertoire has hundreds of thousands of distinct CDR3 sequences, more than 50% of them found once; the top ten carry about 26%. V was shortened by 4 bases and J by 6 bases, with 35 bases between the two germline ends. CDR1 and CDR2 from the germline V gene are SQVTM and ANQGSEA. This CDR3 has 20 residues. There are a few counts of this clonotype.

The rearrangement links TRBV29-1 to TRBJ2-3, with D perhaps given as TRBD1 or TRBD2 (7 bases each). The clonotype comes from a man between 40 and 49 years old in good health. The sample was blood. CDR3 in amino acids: CSVATGQGVGGRGAIDTQYF. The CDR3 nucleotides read TGCAGCGTTGCTACCGGTCAGGGGGTTGGCGGGAGAGGTGCGATTGATACGCAGTATTTT.